This TCR beta chain was retrieved from a study of blood T cell repertoires in COVID-19. About the study: COVID-19 samples collected from the United States, Italy and Spain covered acute and convalescent phases. T cells, B-cell-depleted T cells, or PBMCs supplied cDNA or gDNA.

The table lists this clone with a count of one. Methods used by the authors: From reference gene primer amplification, estimates of nucleated cell counts were derived. Only in-frame clones appear in the TCRdb table, and some are missing; sequencing was by immunoSEQ multiplex PCR. The DNA was the basis for D and trimming; V, J and clone size are from that table. The sample contains fewer than 250,000 clones, roughly nine tenths of which appear only once. The sequencing input was peripheral blood. The TCR comes from a man aged 35-49 years with acute or convalescent COVID-19.

The CDR3 coding sequence is TGTGCCAGCAGCCTGGCTAGCGGGGGGGAAGAGACCCAGTACTTC. Encoded protein: CASSLASGGEETQYF. The rearrangement joins TRBV4-2 to TRBJ2-5, with 12 bases fitting TRBD2. Trimming at V came to 4 bases and at J to 3 bases, leaving 3 bases not matched to a gene. The CDR3 is made up of 15 amino acids. CDR1 LGHNA and CDR2 YNFKEQ come from the germline V gene.